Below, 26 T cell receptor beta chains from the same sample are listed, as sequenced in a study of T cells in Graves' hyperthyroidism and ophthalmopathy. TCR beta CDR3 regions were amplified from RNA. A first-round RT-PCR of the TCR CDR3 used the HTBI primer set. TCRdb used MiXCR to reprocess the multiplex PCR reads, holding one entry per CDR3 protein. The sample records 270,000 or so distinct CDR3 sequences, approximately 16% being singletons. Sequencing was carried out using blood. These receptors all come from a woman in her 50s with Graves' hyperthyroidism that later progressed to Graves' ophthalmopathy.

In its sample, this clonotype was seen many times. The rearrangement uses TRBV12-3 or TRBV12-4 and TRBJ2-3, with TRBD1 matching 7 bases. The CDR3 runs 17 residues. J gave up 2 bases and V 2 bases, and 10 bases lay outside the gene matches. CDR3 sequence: CASSLKMTTGFTDTQYF. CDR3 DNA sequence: TGTGCCAGCAGTTTAAAAATGACGACAGGGTTCACAGATACGCAGTATTTT.

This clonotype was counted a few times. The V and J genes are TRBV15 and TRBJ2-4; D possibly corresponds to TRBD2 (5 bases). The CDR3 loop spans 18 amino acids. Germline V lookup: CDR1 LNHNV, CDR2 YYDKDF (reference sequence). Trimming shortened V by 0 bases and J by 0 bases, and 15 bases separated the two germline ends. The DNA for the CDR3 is TGTGCCACCAGCAGAGATCGATCGCTAGCTTCAGCCAAAAACATTCAGTACTTC. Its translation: CATSRDRSLASAKNIQYF. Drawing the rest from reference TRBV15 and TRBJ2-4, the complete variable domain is DAMVIQNPRYQVTQFGKPVTLSCSQTLNHNVMYWYQQKSSQAPKLLFHYYDKDFNNEADTPDNFQSRRPNTSFCFLDIRSPGLGDTAMYLCATSRDRSLASAKNIQYFGAGTRLSVL.

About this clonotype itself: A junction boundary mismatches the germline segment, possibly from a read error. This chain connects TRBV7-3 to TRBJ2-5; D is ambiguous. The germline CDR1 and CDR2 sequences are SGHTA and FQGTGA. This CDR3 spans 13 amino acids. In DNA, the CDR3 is TGTACCAGCAGCTTAAGGCCTCAAGAGACCCAGTACTTC. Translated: CTSSLRPQETQYF.

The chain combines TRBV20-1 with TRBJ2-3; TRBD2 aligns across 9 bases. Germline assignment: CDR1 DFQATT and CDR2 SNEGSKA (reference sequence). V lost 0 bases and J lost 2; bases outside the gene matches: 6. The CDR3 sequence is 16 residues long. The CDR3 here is CSARDWASGNTDTQYF. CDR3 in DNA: TGCAGTGCTAGAGATTGGGCTAGCGGGAACACAGATACGCAGTATTTT.

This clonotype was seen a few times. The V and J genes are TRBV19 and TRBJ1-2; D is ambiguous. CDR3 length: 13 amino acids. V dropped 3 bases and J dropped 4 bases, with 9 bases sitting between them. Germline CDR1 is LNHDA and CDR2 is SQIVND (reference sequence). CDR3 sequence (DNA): TGTGCCAGTAGTATTAGTACCTTCTATGGCTACACCTTC. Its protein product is CASSISTFYGYTF. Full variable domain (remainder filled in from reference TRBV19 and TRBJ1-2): DGGITQSPKYLFRKEGQNVTLSCEQNLNHDAMYWYRQDPGQGLRLIYYSQIVNDFQKGDIAEGYSVSREKKESFPLTVTSAQKNPTAFYLCASSISTFYGYTFGSGTRLTVV.

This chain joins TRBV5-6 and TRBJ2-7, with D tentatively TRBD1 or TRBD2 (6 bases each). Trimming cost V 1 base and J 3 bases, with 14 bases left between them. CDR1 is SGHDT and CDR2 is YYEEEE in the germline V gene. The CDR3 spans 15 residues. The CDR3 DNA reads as TGTGCCAGCAGCTTGTGGGGGGCGAGATTCTACGAGCAGTACTTC. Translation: CASSLWGARFYEQYF.

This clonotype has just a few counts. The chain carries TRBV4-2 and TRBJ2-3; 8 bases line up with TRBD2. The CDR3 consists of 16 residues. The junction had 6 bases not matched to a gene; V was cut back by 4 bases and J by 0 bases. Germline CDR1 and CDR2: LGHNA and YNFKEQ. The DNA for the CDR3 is TGTGCCAGCAGCCCGTCGGGACTAGGGAGCACAGATACGCAGTATTTT. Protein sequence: CASSPSGLGSTDTQYF.

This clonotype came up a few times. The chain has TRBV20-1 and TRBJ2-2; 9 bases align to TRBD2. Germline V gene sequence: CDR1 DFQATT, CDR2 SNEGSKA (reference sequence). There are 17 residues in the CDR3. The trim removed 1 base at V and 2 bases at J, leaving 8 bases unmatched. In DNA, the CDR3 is TGCAGTGCTAGAGGTAGACTAGCGGCCACTAACACCGGGGAGCTGTTTTTT. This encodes CSARGRLAATNTGELFF.

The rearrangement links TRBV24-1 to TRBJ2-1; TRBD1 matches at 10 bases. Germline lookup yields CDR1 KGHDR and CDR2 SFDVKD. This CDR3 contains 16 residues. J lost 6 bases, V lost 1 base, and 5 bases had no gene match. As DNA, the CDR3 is TGTGCCACCAGTGATTTAGTGGGACAGGGGACCAATGAGCAGTTCTTC. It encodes CATSDLVGQGTNEQFF.

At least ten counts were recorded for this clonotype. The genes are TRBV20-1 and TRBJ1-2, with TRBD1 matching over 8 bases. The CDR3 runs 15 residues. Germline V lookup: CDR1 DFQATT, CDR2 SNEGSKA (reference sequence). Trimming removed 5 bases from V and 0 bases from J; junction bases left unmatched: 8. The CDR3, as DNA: TGCAGTGCTCCCGGGACAGGCCATACTAACTATGGCTACACCTTC. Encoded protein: CSAPGTGHTNYGYTF.

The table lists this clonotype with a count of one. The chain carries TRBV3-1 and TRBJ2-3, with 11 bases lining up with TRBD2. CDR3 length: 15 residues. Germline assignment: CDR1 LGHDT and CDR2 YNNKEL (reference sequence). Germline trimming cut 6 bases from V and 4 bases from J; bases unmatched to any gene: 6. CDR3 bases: TGTGCCAGCAGGGATACTAGCGGGAGCTCAGATACGCAGTATTTT. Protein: CASRDTSGSSDTQYF.

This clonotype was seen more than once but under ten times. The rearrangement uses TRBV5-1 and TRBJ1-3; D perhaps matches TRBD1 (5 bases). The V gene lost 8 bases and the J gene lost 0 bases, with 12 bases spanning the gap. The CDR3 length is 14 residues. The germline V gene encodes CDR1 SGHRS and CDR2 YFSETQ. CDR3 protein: CASQGDTSGNTIYF. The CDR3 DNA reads TGCGCCAGTCAGGGTGACACCTCTGGAAACACCATATATTTT. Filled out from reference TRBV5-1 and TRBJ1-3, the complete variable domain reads KAGVTQTPRYLIKTRGQQVTLSCSPISGHRSVSWYQQTPGQGLQFLFEYFSETQRNKGNFPGRFSGRQFSNSRSEMNVSTLELGDSALYLCASQGDTSGNTIYFGEGSWLTVV.

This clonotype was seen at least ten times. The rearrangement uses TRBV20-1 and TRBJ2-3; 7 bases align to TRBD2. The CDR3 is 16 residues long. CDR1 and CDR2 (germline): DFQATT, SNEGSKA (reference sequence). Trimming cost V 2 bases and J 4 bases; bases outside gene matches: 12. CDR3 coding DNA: TGCAGTGCTAGAAAAGCTTGGGCGGGAGCCGCAGATACGCAGTATTTT. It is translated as CSARKAWAGAADTQYF.

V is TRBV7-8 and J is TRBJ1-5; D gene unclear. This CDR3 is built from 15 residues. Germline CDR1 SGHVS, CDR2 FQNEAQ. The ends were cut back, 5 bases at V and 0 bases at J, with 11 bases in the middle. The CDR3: CASSLYGPSNQPQHF. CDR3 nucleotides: TGTGCCAGCAGCCTTTATGGCCCTAGCAATCAGCCCCAGCATTTT.

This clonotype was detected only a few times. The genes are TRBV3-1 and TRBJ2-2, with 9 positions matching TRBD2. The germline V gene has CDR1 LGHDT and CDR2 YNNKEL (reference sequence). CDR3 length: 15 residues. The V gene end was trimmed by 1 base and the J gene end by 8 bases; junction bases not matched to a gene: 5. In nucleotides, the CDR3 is TGTGCCAGCAGCCAAGGAATAGCGGGAGCAGGGGAGCTGTTTTTT. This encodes CASSQGIAGAGELFF.

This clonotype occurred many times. Here the CDR3 DNA reads TGTGCCAGCAGTCAAGCGGGCAGCTCCTACGAGCAGTACTTC. Encoded protein: CASSQAGSSYEQYF. The chain uses TRBV13 and TRBJ2-7; maybe TRBD2 (6 bases). Trimming stripped 6 bases from V and 0 bases from J, with 12 bases between. The CDR3 is 14 residues long. The V gene's germline CDR1 is PRHDT and CDR2 FYEKMQ (reference sequence).

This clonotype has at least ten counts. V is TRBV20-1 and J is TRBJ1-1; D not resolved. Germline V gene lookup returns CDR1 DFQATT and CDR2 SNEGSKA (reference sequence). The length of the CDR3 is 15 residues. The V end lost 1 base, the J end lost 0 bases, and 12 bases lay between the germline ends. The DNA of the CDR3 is TGCAGTGCTAGAGCCTCAACATGGATGAACACTGAAGCTTTCTTT. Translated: CSARASTWMNTEAFF.

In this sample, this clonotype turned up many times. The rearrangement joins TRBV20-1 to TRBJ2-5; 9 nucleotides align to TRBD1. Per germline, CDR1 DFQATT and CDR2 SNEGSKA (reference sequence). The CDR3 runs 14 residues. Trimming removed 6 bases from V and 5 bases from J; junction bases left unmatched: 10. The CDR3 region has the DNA TGCAGTGCATACCTACAGGGGGCGCGGGAGACCCAGTACTTC. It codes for CSAYLQGARETQYF.

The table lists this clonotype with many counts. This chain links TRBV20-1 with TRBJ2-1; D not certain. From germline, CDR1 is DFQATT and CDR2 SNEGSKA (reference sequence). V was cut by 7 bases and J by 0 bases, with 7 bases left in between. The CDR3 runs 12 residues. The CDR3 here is CSVYISYNEQFF. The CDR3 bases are TGCAGTGTCTATATCTCCTACAATGAGCAGTTCTTC.

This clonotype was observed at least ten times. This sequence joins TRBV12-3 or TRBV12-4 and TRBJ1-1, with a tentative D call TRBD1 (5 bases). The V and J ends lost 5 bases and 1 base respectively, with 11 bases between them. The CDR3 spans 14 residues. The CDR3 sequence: CASSLGTANTEAFF. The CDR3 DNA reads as TGTGCCAGCAGTCTCGGGACTGCGAACACTGAAGCTTTCTTT.

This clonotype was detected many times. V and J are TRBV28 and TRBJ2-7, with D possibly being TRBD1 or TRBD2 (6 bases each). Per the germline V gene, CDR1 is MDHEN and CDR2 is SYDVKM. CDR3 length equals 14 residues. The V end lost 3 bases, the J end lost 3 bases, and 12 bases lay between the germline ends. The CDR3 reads CASSLGGTNYEQYF. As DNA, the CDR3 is TGTGCCAGCAGTTTGGGGGGCACCAACTACGAGCAGTACTTC.

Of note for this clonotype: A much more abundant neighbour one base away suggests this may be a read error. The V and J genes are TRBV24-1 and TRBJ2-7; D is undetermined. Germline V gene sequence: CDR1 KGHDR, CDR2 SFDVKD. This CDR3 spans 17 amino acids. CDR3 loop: CATNDFSVPACWYEQYF. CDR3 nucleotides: TGTGCCACCAATGATTTCTCAGTCCCGGCGTGTTGGTACGAGCAGTACTTC.

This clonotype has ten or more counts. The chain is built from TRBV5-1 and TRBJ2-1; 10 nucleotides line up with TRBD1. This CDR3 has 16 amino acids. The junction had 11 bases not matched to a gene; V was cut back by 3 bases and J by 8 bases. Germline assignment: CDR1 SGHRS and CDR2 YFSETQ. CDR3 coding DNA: TGCGCCAGCAGCTCAGCGGGACAGGGGTTATGGTATGAGCAGTTCTTC. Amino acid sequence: CASSSAGQGLWYEQFF.

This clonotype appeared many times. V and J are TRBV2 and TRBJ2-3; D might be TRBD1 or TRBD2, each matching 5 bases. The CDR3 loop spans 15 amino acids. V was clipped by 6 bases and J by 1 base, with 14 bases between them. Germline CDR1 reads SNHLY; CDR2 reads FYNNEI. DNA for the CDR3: TGTGCCAGCAGCGGGGCCGGGGTTCGCACAGATACGCAGTATTTT. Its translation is CASSGAGVRTDTQYF.

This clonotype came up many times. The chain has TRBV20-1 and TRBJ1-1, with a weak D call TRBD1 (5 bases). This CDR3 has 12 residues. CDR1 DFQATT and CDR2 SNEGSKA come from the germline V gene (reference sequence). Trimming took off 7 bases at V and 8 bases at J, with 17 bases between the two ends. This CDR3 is CSVFSGTDEAFF. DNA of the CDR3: TGCAGTGTTTTCTCCGGGACCGACGAAGCTTTCTTT.

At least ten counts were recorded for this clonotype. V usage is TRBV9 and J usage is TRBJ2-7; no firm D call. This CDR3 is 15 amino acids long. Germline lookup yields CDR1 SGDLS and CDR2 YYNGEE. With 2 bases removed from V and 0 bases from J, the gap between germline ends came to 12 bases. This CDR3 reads CASSVSAASSYEQYF. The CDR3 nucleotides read TGTGCCAGCAGCGTCTCGGCAGCCAGCTCCTACGAGCAGTACTTC. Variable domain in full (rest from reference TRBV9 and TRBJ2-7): DSGVTQTPKHLITATGQRVTLRCSPRSGDLSVYWYQQSLDQGLQFLIQYYNGEERAKGNILERFSAQQFPDLHSELNLSSLELGDSALYFCASSVSAASSYEQYFGPGTRLTVT.